What follows are 12 T cell receptor beta chains derived from one specimen sequenced in a study of shared clonotypes between healthy human individuals. Sequenced by immunoSEQ multiplex PCR; TCRdb stores in-frame clones only, minus some. Altogether approximately 1.5 million clones are present, 95% to 99% being singletons, with the ten largest covering 0.4% to 0.45%. Specimen: naive CD4+ T cells sorted from blood. As for subset: CD45RA+ positively selected. The receptors here all came from a man aged 30 to 39 in good health.

The genes are TRBV5-4 and TRBJ1-3; D ambiguous. The V end was cut by 1 base, the J end by 2 bases, with 10 bases between. Germline V gene data show CDR1 as SGHNT and CDR2 as YYREEE (reference sequence). The CDR3 is made up of 15 amino acids. The CDR3 DNA follows: TGTGCCAGCAGCTTGCCCGGGCTTGCTGGAAACACCATATATTTT. Encoded protein: CASSLPGLAGNTIYF.

The chain uses TRBV4-3 and TRBJ1-5; maybe TRBD1 (6 bases). V shed 1 base and J shed 7 bases, with 17 bases lying between them. The CDR3 covers 16 residues. The germline CDR1 and CDR2 sequences are LGHNA and YSLEER. The CDR3 sequence: CASSQVYGGLGQPQHF. The CDR3 DNA reads as TGCGCCAGCAGCCAAGTCTACGGGGGCCTGGGGCAGCCCCAGCATTTT.

This chain joins TRBV18 and TRBJ2-1, with a tentative D call TRBD2 (6 bases). V lost 4 bases to trimming and J lost 10 bases, with 14 bases between them. This CDR3 has 13 amino acids. Germline assignment: CDR1 KGHSH and CDR2 LQKENI. The CDR3 coding sequence is TGTGCCAGCTCACTCACGGGGGTCGGGGAGCAGTTCTTC. This gives the protein CASSLTGVGEQFF. Combining the CDR3 with reference TRBV18 and TRBJ2-1 gives the whole variable domain NAGVMQNPRHLVRRRGQEARLRCSPMKGHSHVYWYRQLPEEGLKFMVYLQKENIIDESGMPKERFSAEFPKEGPSILRIQQVVRGDSAAYFCASSLTGVGEQFFGPGTRLTVL.

This sequence joins TRBV9 and TRBJ2-5; D is undetermined. There are 13 residues in the CDR3. The V end was cut by 1 base, the J end by 0 bases, with 4 bases between. CDR1 and CDR2 (germline): SGDLS, YYNGEE. CDR3 protein: CASSVQDQETQYF. The CDR3 coding sequence is TGTGCCAGCAGCGTACAGGACCAAGAGACCCAGTACTTC.

The genes are TRBV6-4 and TRBJ2-3; 7 nucleotides align to TRBD2. The CDR3 is 16 residues long. From germline, CDR1 is MRHNA and CDR2 SNTAGT. With 0 bases clipped from V and 8 bases from J, the junction kept 11 bases outside the gene matches. The DNA for the CDR3 is TGTGCCAGCAGTGACTCTGGCGGGAGAGGTGCAGGTACGCAGTATTTT. As protein: CASSDSGGRGAGTQYF.

Points on this clone: The sample has other DNA sequences that encode this CDR3 too. V is TRBV30 and J is TRBJ1-5; the D is unclear. The V and J ends lost 3 bases and 3 bases respectively, with 18 bases between them. Germline V gene sequence: CDR1 GTSNPN, CDR2 SVGIG (reference sequence). The CDR3 covers 16 residues. The CDR3 region has the DNA TGTGCCTGGAGCCGAGCGGGGTTGCCTGACAATCAGCCCCAGCATTTT. This codes for CAWSRAGLPDNQPQHF.

The V gene is TRBV15, the J gene TRBJ2-7, with 11 bases that match TRBD1. This CDR3 region has 13 residues. Trimming cost V 5 bases and J 3 bases; bases outside gene matches: 0. Germline CDR1 LNHNV, CDR2 YYDKDF (reference sequence). CDR3 amino acids: CATSGTGGYEQYF. As DNA, the CDR3 is TGTGCCACCAGCGGGACAGGGGGCTACGAGCAGTACTTC.

This chain connects TRBV28 to TRBJ2-7, with 11 bases identical to TRBD2. Germline lookup yields CDR1 MDHEN and CDR2 SYDVKM. V lost 2 bases to trimming and J lost 5 bases; unmatched junction nucleotides: 2. CDR3 length equals 14 residues. The CDR3 sequence: CASSLETSGNEQYF. CDR3 in DNA: TGTGCCAGCAGTTTAGAGACTAGCGGGAACGAGCAGTACTTC. The entire variable domain, with the rest obtained from reference TRBV28 and TRBJ2-7, is as follows: DVKVTQSSRYLVKRTGEKVFLECVQDMDHENMFWYRQDPGLGLRLIYFSYDVKMKEKGDIPEGYSVSREKKERFSLILESASTNQTSMYLCASSLETSGNEQYFGPGTRLTVT.

The chain recombines TRBV7-2 with TRBJ2-5, with D maybe TRBD1 (6 bases). In germline, CDR1 is SGHTA, CDR2 FQGNSA. The CDR3 runs to 15 residues. V was cut by 4 bases and J by 0 bases, with 12 bases left in between. This CDR3 reads CASSSDSWYQETQYF. The CDR3 nucleotides read TGTGCCAGCAGCTCGGACAGCTGGTACCAAGAGACCCAGTACTTC. The full variable domain, in which reference TRBV7-2 and TRBJ2-5 provide the parts outside the CDR3, is GAGVSQSPSNKVTEKGKDVELRCDPISGHTALYWYRQSLGQGLEFLIYFQGNSAPDKSGLPSDRFSAERTGGSVSTLTIQRTQQEDSAVYLCASSSDSWYQETQYFGPGTRLLVL.

The chain combines TRBV2 with TRBJ1-5; 8 bases map to TRBD1. J lost 5 bases, V lost 4 bases, and 7 bases had no gene match. Germline CDR1 SNHLY, CDR2 FYNNEI. The CDR3 sequence is 15 residues long. CDR3 bases: TGTGCCAGCAGTGCCAGGGGGCTTTCCGATCAGCCCCAGCATTTT. This codes for CASSARGLSDQPQHF. The full variable domain, completed using reference TRBV2 and TRBJ1-5, is EPEVTQTPSHQVTQMGQEVILRCVPISNHLYFYWYRQILGQKVEFLVSFYNNEISEKSEIFDDQFSVERPDGSNFTLKIRSTKLEDSAMYFCASSARGLSDQPQHFGDGTRLSIL.

This chain uses TRBV27 with TRBJ2-7, with D maybe TRBD2 (5 bases). This CDR3 region has 13 residues. The germline V gene has CDR1 MNHEY and CDR2 SMNVEV (reference sequence). Trimming left V 7 bases short and J 7 bases short, with 17 bases between. As DNA, the CDR3 is TGTGCCAGCACCGCGGTGGGAGAGGGAGAGCAGTACTTC. It translates to CASTAVGEGEQYF.

This rearrangement joins TRBV7-9 to TRBJ2-5; possibly TRBD1 for D (8 bases). The germline V and J ends were trimmed by 5 bases and 4 bases, with 14 bases remaining between them. CDR1 and CDR2 (germline): SEHNR, FQNEAQ (reference sequence). This CDR3 region has 14 residues. CDR3 nucleotide sequence: TGTGCCAGCAGCACACAGGGGGGGGTAGAGACCCAGTACTTC. As protein: CASSTQGGVETQYF.